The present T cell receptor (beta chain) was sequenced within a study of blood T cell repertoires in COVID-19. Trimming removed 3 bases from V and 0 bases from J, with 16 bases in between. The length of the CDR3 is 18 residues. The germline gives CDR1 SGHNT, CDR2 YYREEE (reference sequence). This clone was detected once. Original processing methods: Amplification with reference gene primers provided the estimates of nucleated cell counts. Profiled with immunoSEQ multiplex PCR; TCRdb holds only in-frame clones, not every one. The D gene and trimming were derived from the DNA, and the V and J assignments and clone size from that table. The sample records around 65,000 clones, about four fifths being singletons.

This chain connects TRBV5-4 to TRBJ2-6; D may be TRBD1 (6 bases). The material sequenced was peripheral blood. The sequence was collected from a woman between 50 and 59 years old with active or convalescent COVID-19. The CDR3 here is CASSWTGTPSSGANVLTF. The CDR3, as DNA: TGTGCCAGCAGCTGGACCGGGACACCCTCCTCTGGGGCCAACGTCCTGACTTTC.